This T cell receptor beta chain derives from a study of T-cell reconstitution after alpha-beta-depleted transplantation in children. The TCRbeta library was prepared with unique molecular identifiers. TCRdb re-analysed the PCR reads in MiXCR, keeping a single row per CDR3 protein. The sample lists about 610,000 distinct CDR3 sequences, over 9.5% seen once, with about 4.3% in the top ten. This clonotype was observed a few times. The TCR was taken from a human donor who donated a stem cell graft to a child with acute myeloid leukemia. The specimen was PBMCs from the stem cell graft donor, collected from the stem cell graft.

The CDR3 DNA reads TGCAGTGCTAGGAGTAGCGGAGGAGTGTACACCGGGGAGCTGTTTTTT. The encoded protein is CSARSSGGVYTGELFF. This chain joins TRBV20-1 and TRBJ2-2; D possibly corresponds to TRBD2 (6 bases). The CDR3 spans 16 residues. Germline V gives CDR1 DFQATT, CDR2 SNEGSKA (reference sequence). V lost 3 bases to trimming and J lost 3 bases, with 17 bases between them.